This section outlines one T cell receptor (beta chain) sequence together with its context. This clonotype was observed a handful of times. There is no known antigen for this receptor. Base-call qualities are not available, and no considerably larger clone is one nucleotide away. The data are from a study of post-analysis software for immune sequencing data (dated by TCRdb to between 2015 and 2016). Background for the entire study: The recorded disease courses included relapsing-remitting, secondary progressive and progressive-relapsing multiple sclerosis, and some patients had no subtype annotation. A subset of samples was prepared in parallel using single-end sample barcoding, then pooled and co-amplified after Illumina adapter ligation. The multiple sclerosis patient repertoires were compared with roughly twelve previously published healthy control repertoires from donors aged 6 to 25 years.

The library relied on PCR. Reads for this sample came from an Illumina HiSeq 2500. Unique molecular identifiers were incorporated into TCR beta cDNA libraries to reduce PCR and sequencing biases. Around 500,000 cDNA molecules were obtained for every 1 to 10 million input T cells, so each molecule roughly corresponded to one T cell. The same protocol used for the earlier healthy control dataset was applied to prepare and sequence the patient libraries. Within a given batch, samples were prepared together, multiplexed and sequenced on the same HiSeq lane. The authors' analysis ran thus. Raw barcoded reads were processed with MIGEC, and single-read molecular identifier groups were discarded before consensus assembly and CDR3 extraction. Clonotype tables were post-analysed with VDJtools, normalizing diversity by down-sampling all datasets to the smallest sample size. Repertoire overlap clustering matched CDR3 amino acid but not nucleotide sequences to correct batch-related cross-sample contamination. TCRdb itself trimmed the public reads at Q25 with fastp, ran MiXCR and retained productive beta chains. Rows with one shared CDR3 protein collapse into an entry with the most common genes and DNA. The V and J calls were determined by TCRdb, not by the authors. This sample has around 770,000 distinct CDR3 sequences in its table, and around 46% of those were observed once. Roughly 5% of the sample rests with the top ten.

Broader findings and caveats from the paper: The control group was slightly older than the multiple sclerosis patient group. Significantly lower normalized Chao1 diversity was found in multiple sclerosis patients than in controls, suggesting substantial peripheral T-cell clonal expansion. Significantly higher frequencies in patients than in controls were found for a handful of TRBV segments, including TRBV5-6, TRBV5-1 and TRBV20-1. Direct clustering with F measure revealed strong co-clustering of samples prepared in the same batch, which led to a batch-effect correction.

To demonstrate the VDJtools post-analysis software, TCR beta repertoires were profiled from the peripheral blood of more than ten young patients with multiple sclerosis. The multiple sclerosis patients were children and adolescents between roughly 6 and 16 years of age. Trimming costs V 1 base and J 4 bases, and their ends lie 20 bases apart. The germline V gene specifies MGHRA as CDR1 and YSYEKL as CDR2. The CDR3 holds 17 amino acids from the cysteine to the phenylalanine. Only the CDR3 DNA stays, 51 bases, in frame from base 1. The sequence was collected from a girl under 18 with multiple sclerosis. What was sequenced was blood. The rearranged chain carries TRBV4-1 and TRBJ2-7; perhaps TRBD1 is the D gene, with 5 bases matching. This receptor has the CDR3 CASSQGRFGADRYEQYF. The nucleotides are TGCGCCAGCAGCCAAGGTCGTTTTGGGGCAGACCGATACGAGCAGTACTTC.